Each of the 5 T cell receptor beta chains below was sequenced from the same sample in a study of vaccination and CD4 T cells after COVID-19. The Oncomine TCR Beta short-read assay was applied to DNA of cultured CD4+ T cells. TCRdb reprocessed the PCR reads with MiXCR, giving one entry per CDR3 protein. The sample records approximately 5,800 distinct CDR3 sequences, roughly 41% being singletons. Sample treatment: 10-day PBMC culture with coronavirus spike peptide pools or control peptides (ViraFEST assay). Ahead of the COVID-19 pandemic (2011-2018), the CD4+ T cells of the unexposed donor were collected. The antigens for these receptors are not known. The sequenced material came from CD4+ T cells from blood, cultured in vitro. Receptors were obtained from a human donor in good health.

The CDR3 sequence: CASSSGQSSYNEQFF. The CDR3 bases are TGCGCCAGCAGCTCGGGACAGTCCTCATACAATGAGCAGTTCTTC. The V and J genes are TRBV5-1 and TRBJ2-1; 7 positions agree with TRBD1. Germline V CDR1 and CDR2: SGHRS, YFSETQ. After removal of 3 bases from V and 4 bases from J, the junction contained 7 bases not matched to a gene. The CDR3 is 15 amino acids.

This clonotype was found a few times. This sequence joins TRBV19 and TRBJ2-7; D possibly corresponds to TRBD2 (6 bases). Germline-derived CDR1 and CDR2 are LNHDA and SQIVND (reference sequence). The CDR3 spans 12 residues. Trimming cost V 3 bases and J 5 bases, with 8 bases left between them. DNA for the CDR3: TGTGCCAGTAGTATGGCGGGGAACGAGCAGTACTTC. Its protein is CASSMAGNEQYF.

This clonotype was observed a few times. The rearrangement uses TRBV28 and TRBJ1-6, with D possibly matching TRBD1 (5 bases). The germline V gene encodes CDR1 MDHEN and CDR2 SYDVKM. V lost 6 bases and J lost 9, with 18 bases in between. This CDR3 has 15 residues. The CDR3 loop reads CASSFPGSLGSPLHF. CDR3 DNA sequence: TGTGCCAGCAGCTTCCCAGGGTCCCTGGGTTCACCCCTCCACTTT.

A word on this clonotype: The CDR3 ends on some other residue instead of the conserved phenylalanine or tryptophan, so this is likely a read error. The V and J genes are TRBV5-1 and TRBJ1-1; D is unclear. Trimming took 0 bases from V and 1 from J, leaving 7 bases between them. The CDR3 has 14 residues. Germline lookup yields CDR1 SGHRS and CDR2 YFSETQ. CDR3 sequence reads: CASSLVVANTEAFL. CDR3 in DNA: TGCGCCAGCAGCTTGGTCGTGGCGAACACTGAAGCTTTCTTA.

The rearrangement links TRBV12-3 or TRBV12-4 to TRBJ1-5; a weak D match, TRBD1 (5 bases). This CDR3 comprises 16 residues. Deletions cut 0 bases from V and 0 bases from J, with 9 bases between. As DNA, the CDR3 is TGTGCCAGCAGTTTAGCGGACATCTATAGCAATCAGCCCCAGCATTTT. Translation: CASSLADIYSNQPQHF.